The rows below give T cell receptor beta chains drawn from one sample of a study of blood T cell repertoires in COVID-19. Profiled with immunoSEQ multiplex PCR; TCRdb holds only in-frame clones, not every one. The table has 200,000 to 250,000 clones, 82% seen once. The sequencing input was peripheral blood. The receptors were gathered from a woman in her 70s with COVID-19, enrolled during active disease. CDR3s include the opening cysteine and the closing phenylalanine or tryptophan. The D gene is left open where the match is weak. A clone size is listed for some rows: how often the clone was seen (once, few, many), or a class if it is expanded.

size,length,D,J,V,CDR3,DNA
few,13,NA,TRBJ1-1,TRBV7-2,CASSRDSNTEAFF,TGTGCCAGCAGCCGCGACAGTAACACTGAAGCTTTCTTT
NA,16,NA,TRBJ1-5,TRBV7-6,CASSLGAGTNNQPQHF,TGTGCCAGCAGCTTAGGGGCAGGGACAAACAATCAGCCCCAGCATTTT
NA,17,NA,TRBJ2-2,TRBV2,CASREGRTILTTGELFF,TGTGCCAGCCGTGAGGGACGGACTATTCTAACGACCGGGGAGCTGTTTTTT
NA,14,NA,TRBJ1-3,TRBV18,CASSPGRAGNTIYF,TGTGCCAGCTCACCGGGCAGGGCTGGAAACACCATATATTTT
NA,13,NA,TRBJ2-5,TRBV19,CASWGGRGETQYF,TGTGCCAGTTGGGGGGGCCGGGGAGAGACCCAGTACTTC
NA,15,TRBD1,TRBJ2-3,TRBV24-1,CATSVSRGHPDTQYF,TGTGCCACCAGTGTCTCCAGGGGGCATCCAGATACGCAGTATTTT
few,11,NA,TRBJ1-1,TRBV10-3,CAIRKRTEAFF,TGTGCCATCAGGAAGCGGACTGAAGCTTTCTTT
NA,20,TRBD1,TRBJ1-5,TRBV14,CASSQGWTGDVGGSNQPQHF,TGTGCCAGCAGCCAAGGGTGGACAGGGGATGTGGGAGGTAGCAATCAGCCCCAGCATTTT
NA,16,TRBD2,TRBJ2-2,TRBV24-1,CATSDLAGSVTGELFF,TGTGCCACCAGTGATCTAGCGGGATCGGTCACCGGGGAGCTGTTTTTT
NA,11,NA,TRBJ1-1,TRBV12-3/TRBV12-4,CASTWGGEAFF,TGTGCCAGCACTTGGGGAGGTGAAGCTTTCTTT
NA,15,TRBD1,TRBJ1-1,TRBV28,CASSSYRGYHTEAFF,TGTGCCAGCAGTTCGTACAGGGGCTATCACACTGAAGCTTTCTTT
NA,12,TRBD2,TRBJ2-7,TRBV29-1,CSVTSGSKEQYF,TGCAGCGTCACTAGCGGGAGTAAAGAGCAGTACTTC
NA,15,TRBD2,TRBJ2-3,TRBV7-3,CASSRTSSRTDTQYF,TGTGCCAGCAGCCGGACTAGCAGCCGCACAGATACGCAGTATTTT
NA,11,NA,TRBJ2-7,TRBV6-6,CASSITSEQYF,TGTGCCAGCAGTATTACGAGCGAGCAGTACTTC
NA,14,TRBD1,TRBJ1-1,TRBV3-1/TRBV3-2,CASSIGTGNTEAFF,TGTGCCAGCAGCATTGGGACAGGGAACACTGAAGCTTTCTTT
NA,14,TRBD1,TRBJ2-7,TRBV7-9,CASSLGRGPYEQYF,TGTGCCAGCAGCTTAGGCAGGGGGCCCTACGAGCAGTACTTC
NA,14,TRBD1,TRBJ1-2,TRBV7-3,CASSPGTEVYGYTF,TGTGCCAGCAGCCCCGGGACAGAAGTCTATGGCTACACCTTC
NA,15,TRBD2,TRBJ2-1,TRBV10-3,CAIRLKREQYNEQFF,TGTGCCATCCGCCTAAAGCGGGAACAATACAATGAGCAGTTCTTC
NA,13,TRBD1,TRBJ2-7,TRBV18,CASSPQGAQEQYF,TGTGCCAGCTCACCACAGGGGGCACAGGAGCAGTACTTC
NA,11,NA,TRBJ2-3,TRBV24-1,CATGLADTQYF,TGTGCAACGGGGTTGGCAGATACGCAGTATTTT
NA,12,NA,TRBJ2-4,TRBV15,CATSRDGAGRNF,TGTGCCACCAGCAGAGATGGTGCGGGGAGAAACTTC
NA,14,TRBD1,TRBJ1-4,TRBV5-4,CASSSTGASEKLFF,TGTGCCAGCAGCTCGACAGGGGCTAGTGAAAAACTGTTTTTT
NA,11,NA,TRBJ1-4,TRBV11-2,CASSLTEKLFF,TGTGCCAGCAGCCTAACTGAAAAACTGTTTTTT
few,14,TRBD2,TRBJ2-7,TRBV7-8,CASSLRREVSEQYF,TGTGCCAGCAGCTTACGGCGGGAGGTCTCCGAGCAGTACTTC
NA,13,NA,TRBJ2-1,TRBV7-2,CASIEGSYNEQFF,TGTGCCAGCATCGAGGGAAGTTACAATGAGCAGTTCTTC
few,16,TRBD1,TRBJ2-2,TRBV10-3,CAISEPGGSNTGELFF,TGTGCCATCAGTGAACCAGGGGGCTCGAACACCGGGGAGCTGTTTTTT
NA,15,NA,TRBJ2-7,TRBV19,CASSISPDIAYEQYF,TGTGCCAGTAGTATTTCGCCCGACATAGCCTACGAGCAGTACTTC
NA,12,NA,TRBJ2-1,TRBV24-1,CATSDRHNEQFF,TGTGCCACCAGTGACCGTCACAATGAGCAGTTCTTC
NA,16,TRBD2,TRBJ2-7,TRBV5-1,CASSGGTSGHSYEQYF,TGCGCCAGCAGCGGGGGGACTAGCGGGCATTCCTACGAGCAGTACTTC
NA,14,NA,TRBJ1-1,TRBV10-3,CAISGGLSNTEAFF,TGTGCCATCAGTGGGGGACTGTCGAACACTGAAGCTTTCTTT
NA,18,NA,TRBJ2-3,TRBV11-2,CASSQKEGWRRVTDTQYF,TGTGCCAGCAGTCAGAAGGAGGGGTGGCGCCGTGTGACAGATACGCAGTATTTT
NA,15,TRBD1,TRBJ1-5,TRBV6-5,CASRRQGTGNQPQHF,TGTGCCAGCAGGCGACAGGGGACCGGCAATCAGCCCCAGCATTTT
once,13,NA,TRBJ1-3,TRBV6-5,CATWETSGNTIYF,TGTGCCACATGGGAGACCTCTGGAAACACCATATATTTT
NA,13,NA,TRBJ1-5,TRBV5-1,CASSLGVDQPQHF,TGCGCCAGCAGCTTAGGGGTTGATCAGCCCCAGCATTTT
once,14,NA,TRBJ2-2,TRBV11-1,CASSLGQNTGELFF,TGTGCCAGCAGCCTGGGACAGAACACCGGGGAGCTGTTTTTT
NA,17,TRBD2,TRBJ2-3,TRBV25-1,CASSEGGASGKTNTQYF,TGTGCCAGCAGTGAGGGAGGTGCTAGCGGGAAGACGAATACGCAGTATTTT
NA,15,NA,TRBJ1-1,TRBV6-5,CASSYSTAGTTEAFF,TGTGCCAGCAGTTACTCGACAGCGGGCACGACTGAAGCTTTCTTT
NA,17,TRBD2,TRBJ2-1,TRBV19,CASSIAASGSSYNEQFF,TGTGCCAGTAGTATAGCCGCTAGCGGGAGCTCCTACAATGAGCAGTTCTTC
NA,13,NA,TRBJ2-2,TRBV7-9,CASSQRGAGELFF,TGTGCCAGCAGCCAACGAGGCGCCGGGGAGCTGTTTTTT
once,15,TRBD2,TRBJ2-1,TRBV6-2/TRBV6-3,CASSYGGLANNEQFF,TGTGCCAGCAGTTACGGGGGACTAGCGAACAATGAGCAGTTCTTC
NA,16,NA,TRBJ2-2,TRBV7-2,CASSLFRRPNTGELFF,TGTGCCAGCAGCTTATTCCGTCGTCCGAACACCGGGGAGCTGTTTTTT
NA,14,NA,TRBJ2-2,TRBV19,CASSIGGYTGELFF,TGTGCCAGTAGTATTGGGGGGTACACCGGGGAGCTGTTTTTT
NA,15,NA,TRBJ1-5,TRBV7-9,CASSQGRGPNQPQHF,TGTGCCAGCAGCCAGGGGCGAGGGCCCAATCAGCCCCAGCATTTT
once,16,NA,TRBJ1-1,TRBV18,CASSPLRGRMNTEAFF,TGTGCCAGCTCACCACTCAGGGGAAGGATGAACACTGAAGCTTTCTTT
NA,13,TRBD1,TRBJ2-4,TRBV14,CASSQGQGVAQYF,TGTGCCAGCAGCCAAGGACAGGGAGTGGCTCAGTACTTC
NA,16,NA,TRBJ2-7,TRBV28,CASLGALGRMVYEQYF,TGTGCCAGCTTGGGGGCCCTCGGGAGGATGGTCTACGAGCAGTACTTC
once,15,NA,TRBJ1-5,TRBV28,CASRVGGFGNQPQHF,TGTGCCAGCAGAGTTGGGGGCTTTGGCAATCAGCCCCAGCATTTT
NA,17,TRBD1,TRBJ2-5,TRBV19,CASSITVGQGAQETQYF,TGTGCCAGTAGTATTACGGTAGGACAGGGGGCGCAAGAGACCCAGTACTTC
NA,15,TRBD1,TRBJ2-2,TRBV2,CASTPDRGLAGELFF,TGTGCCAGCACCCCGGACAGGGGGCTCGCCGGGGAGCTGTTTTTT
NA,16,TRBD2,TRBJ2-2,TRBV5-1,CASSSLAASNTGELFF,TGCGCCAGCAGCTCACTAGCGGCTTCGAACACCGGGGAGCTGTTTTTT
few,15,TRBD2,TRBJ2-3,TRBV6-2/TRBV6-3,CASTPRLAAQVAQYF,TGTGCCAGCACCCCACGCCTAGCGGCCCAGGTGGCGCAGTATTTT
NA,14,TRBD2,TRBJ2-7,TRBV5-1,CASSWRLAGGEQYF,TGCGCCAGCAGCTGGAGACTAGCGGGAGGAGAGCAGTACTTC